This entry lists 31 T cell receptor beta chains sequenced from one sample in a study of T-cell reconstitution after alpha-beta-depleted transplantation in children. Unique molecular identifiers were built into the TCRbeta library. TCRdb reanalysed the PCR reads using MiXCR and keeps one entry per CDR3 protein. This table holds a few hundred thousand distinct CDR3 sequences, approximately 23% found once. The sample was PBMCs, mostly from graft donor cells, taken 180 days after TCRalphabeta/CD19-depleted stem cell transplant. The source of these receptors is a male patient under 18 who had a stem cell transplant for acute lymphoblastic leukemia, so the T cells may come from the graft donor.

The gene calls are TRBV25-1 and TRBJ2-2; TRBD1 matches at 10 bases. The trim removed 8 bases at V and 7 bases at J, leaving 10 bases unmatched. The CDR3 consists of 15 residues. Germline V gene lookup returns CDR1 MGHDK and CDR2 SYGVNS. The CDR3 region is CASSRDRGPHGELFF. The DNA of the CDR3 is TGTGCCAGCTCCCGGGACAGGGGACCTCACGGGGAGCTGTTTTTT.

The chain carries TRBV12-3 or TRBV12-4 and TRBJ2-3; 8 positions agree with TRBD2. V gave up 10 bases and J gave up 2 bases; unmatched junction bases: 8. CDR3 length: 14 residues. CDR3 coding DNA: TGTGCCATCAGCCCCGGGAGGGCCACAGATACGCAGTATTTT. Its translation is CAISPGRATDTQYF.

This clonotype was detected only a few times. The CDR3 DNA reads TGTGCCAGCAGCCCAAGATGGGGGGAGCATACGCAGTATTTT. This codes for CASSPRWGEHTQYF. This chain links TRBV7-9 with TRBJ2-3; possible D gene TRBD2, 6 bases. V lost 5 bases, J lost 7 bases, and 16 bases lay in between. This CDR3 has 14 residues. CDR1 is SEHNR, CDR2 FQNEAQ, per germline (reference sequence).

V is TRBV2 and J is TRBJ2-1; D is possibly TRBD2 (6 bases). V dropped 7 bases and J dropped 1 base, with 17 bases sitting between them. The CDR3 has 16 residues. Per germline, CDR1 SNHLY and CDR2 FYNNEI. The CDR3 sequence: CASKKAWLASYNEQFF. In DNA, the CDR3 is TGTGCCAGCAAAAAGGCATGGCTAGCGTCCTACAATGAGCAGTTCTTC. Filled out from reference TRBV2 and TRBJ2-1, the complete variable domain reads EPEVTQTPSHQVTQMGQEVILRCVPISNHLYFYWYRQILGQKVEFLVSFYNNEISEKSEIFDDQFSVERPDGSNFTLKIRSTKLEDSAMYFCASKKAWLASYNEQFFGPGTRLTVL.

The chain recombines TRBV7-2 with TRBJ2-2; 10 bases fit TRBD2. This CDR3 comprises 17 residues. J gave up 5 bases and V 1 base, and 7 bases lay outside the gene matches. CDR1 SGHTA and CDR2 FQGNSA come from the germline V gene. CDR3 bases: TGTGCCAGCAGCTTAGGGCCGACTAGCGGGCTTACCGGGGAGCTGTTTTTT. Residues: CASSLGPTSGLTGELFF.

On this clonotype itself: It may be a read error: a sequence one base away is much more abundant. This chain uses TRBV6-6 with TRBJ1-5; TRBD1 might be the D (6 bases). V was clipped by 9 bases and J by 6 bases, with 15 bases between them. Germline V gene data show CDR1 as MNHNY and CDR2 as SVGAGI (reference sequence). This CDR3 has 13 amino acids. The DNA of the CDR3 is TGTGCCAGTAGCAGGGGTTGGGGTCAGCCCCAGCATTTT. Translating gives CASSRGWGQPQHF.

This clonotype was counted between two and nine times. This chain joins TRBV7-9 and TRBJ2-1; 11 nucleotides align to TRBD2. Trimming cost V 5 bases and J 8 bases; bases outside gene matches: 8. This CDR3 is built from 15 residues. CDR1 SEHNR and CDR2 FQNEAQ come from the germline V gene (reference sequence). The CDR3 sequence: CASSTGLAAFDEQFF. In nucleotides, the CDR3 is TGTGCCAGCAGCACGGGACTAGCGGCTTTTGATGAGCAGTTCTTC.

This rearrangement joins TRBV7-2 to TRBJ2-7, with D possibly being TRBD1 or TRBD2 (5 bases each). The V end was cut by 6 bases, the J end by 2 bases, with 14 bases between. The germline V gene has CDR1 SGHTA and CDR2 FQGNSA. This CDR3 has 14 residues. CDR3 coding DNA: TGTGCCAGCAGTTCCGGGACGGTGGCCTACGAGCAGTACTTC. Translated: CASSSGTVAYEQYF.

This clonotype occurred a few times. The V and J genes are TRBV5-1 and TRBJ1-2; D might be TRBD1 (5 bases). V lost 2 bases and J lost 5, with 13 bases in between. There are 14 residues in the CDR3. The germline CDR1 and CDR2 sequences are SGHRS and YFSETQ. CDR3: CASSLQGARYGYTF. The CDR3 nucleotides are TGCGCCAGCAGCTTACAAGGGGCGAGGTATGGCTACACCTTC.

The rearrangement joins TRBV7-9 to TRBJ2-5; maybe TRBD2 (5 bases). The ends were cut back, 5 bases at V and 3 bases at J, with 16 bases in the middle. From germline, CDR1 is SEHNR and CDR2 FQNEAQ (reference sequence). This CDR3 has 15 residues. The CDR3 DNA sequence: TGTGCCAGCAGCCCGCTTGGCCGGGAAAAAGAGACCCAGTACTTC. Translated: CASSPLGREKETQYF. Complete variable domain (other parts from reference TRBV7-9 and TRBJ2-5): DTGVSQNPRHKITKRGQNVTFRCDPISEHNRLYWYRQTLGQGPEFLTYFQNEAQLEKSRLLSDRFSAERPKGSFSTLEIQRTEQGDSAMYLCASSPLGREKETQYFGPGTRLLVL.

The chain is built from TRBV20-1 and TRBJ1-5, with D perhaps matching TRBD1 (6 bases). CDR1 and CDR2 (germline): DFQATT, SNEGSKA (reference sequence). This CDR3 has 17 amino acids. V was shortened by 2 bases and J by 0 bases, with 17 bases between the two germline ends. CDR3 sequence reads: CSARSPQGGDSNQPQHF. For the CDR3, the DNA is TGCAGTGCTAGATCACCACAGGGAGGGGATAGCAATCAGCCCCAGCATTTT.

This chain links TRBV5-1 with TRBJ2-7; 11 bases are shared with TRBD2. Germline CDR1 SGHRS, CDR2 YFSETQ. Trimming removed 3 bases from V and 9 bases from J; junction bases left unmatched: 8. This CDR3 is 14 amino acids long. CDR3 DNA: TGCGCCAGCAGCTCCGGACTAGCGGGTTTACGGCAGTACTTC. It is translated as CASSSGLAGLRQYF.

The V and J genes are TRBV9 and TRBJ2-1; no clear D gene. The CDR3 runs 14 residues. V was shortened by 2 bases and J by 8 bases, with 14 bases between the two germline ends. Germline CDR1 is SGDLS and CDR2 is YYNGEE. This CDR3 is CASSVWPSGDEQFF. The CDR3 DNA is TGTGCCAGCAGCGTTTGGCCATCAGGTGATGAGCAGTTCTTC.

This clonotype was detected a few times. The chain couples TRBV29-1 to TRBJ2-1, with 15 bases that match TRBD2. V was pared by 7 bases and J by 5 bases, with 9 bases of the junction left unmatched. CDR3 length: 16 amino acids. The germline CDR1 and CDR2 sequences are SQVTM and ANQGSEA. CDR3 DNA: TGCAGCGCCGAGGGGACTAGCGGGAGGCCTGACAATGAGCAGTTCTTC. This gives the protein CSAEGTSGRPDNEQFF.

This clonotype was counted between two and nine times. The rearrangement uses TRBV5-6 and TRBJ2-1; D possibly corresponds to TRBD2 (5 bases). The CDR3 extends over 14 amino acids. In germline, CDR1 is SGHDT, CDR2 YYEEEE. V lost 5 bases and J lost 4, with 13 bases in between. CDR3 in DNA: TGTGCCAGCAGGAGACTATTCCCTTACAATGAGCAGTTCTTC. Residues: CASRRLFPYNEQFF.

The DNA for the CDR3 is TGTGCCAGCAGTTCCGACAGGGGGCCCTATGAGCAGTTCTTC. Amino acid sequence: CASSSDRGPYEQFF. V gene TRBV7-3 combines with J gene TRBJ2-1, with 10 bases fitting TRBD1. V gave up 6 bases and J gave up 8 bases; unmatched junction bases: 7. CDR3 length: 14 residues. CDR1 SGHTA and CDR2 FQGTGA come from the germline V gene.

V and J are TRBV7-9 and TRBJ1-1; D perhaps matches TRBD1 (6 bases). The CDR3 contains 12 residues. CDR1 and CDR2 from the germline V gene are SEHNR and FQNEAQ (reference sequence). V was shortened by 4 bases and J by 4 bases, with 7 bases between the two germline ends. The CDR3 nucleotides read TGTGCCAGCAGCTCACAGGGCACTGAAGCTTTCTTT. Translation: CASSSQGTEAFF.

This clonotype was observed once. The J gene is TRBJ1-1, the V gene TRBV29-1, with D unresolved. Per germline, CDR1 SQVTM and CDR2 ANQGSEA. The CDR3 totals 14 residues. Trimming cost V 6 bases and J 0 bases, with 14 bases left between them. Here the CDR3 DNA reads TGCAGCGTACTCAGTCACGGCATGAACACTGAAGCTTTCTTT. Protein product: CSVLSHGMNTEAFF.

The chain employs TRBV6-5 and TRBJ2-6; no reliable D call. Trimming pared 0 bases from V and 1 base from J, leaving 4 bases between. CDR3 size: 15 residues. Germline CDR1 is MNHEY and CDR2 is SVGAGI. For the CDR3, the DNA is TGTGCCAGCAGTTACTCCGAGTCTGGGGCCAACGTCCTGACTTTC. It codes for CASSYSESGANVLTF.

This clonotype was observed a few times. V usage is TRBV7-3 and J usage is TRBJ2-3; 10 bases align to TRBD2. CDR3 size: 15 residues. Unmatched junction bases numbered 3, after V lost 4 bases and J lost 2 bases. Germline values: CDR1 SGHTA, CDR2 FQGTGA. The CDR3 sequence: CASSWTSGLTDTQYF. The CDR3 nucleotides read TGTGCCAGCAGCTGGACTAGCGGACTCACAGATACGCAGTATTTT.

There are a few counts of this clonotype. This chain joins TRBV6-2 or TRBV6-3 and TRBJ2-7, with D tentatively TRBD2 (6 bases). Trimming shortened V by 2 bases and J by 6 bases, and 11 bases separated the two germline ends. Looked up from germline, CDR1 is MNHEY and CDR2 is SVGEGT. This CDR3 is built from 13 residues. CDR3 in amino acids: CASSYETRSEQYF. In nucleotides, the CDR3 is TGTGCCAGCAGTTACGAGACTAGAAGCGAGCAGTACTTC.

This clonotype has only a few counts. The chain has TRBV3-1 and TRBJ2-7; 10 nucleotides match TRBD2. CDR3 length: 15 residues. The junction had 2 bases not matched to a gene; V was cut back by 1 base and J by 2 bases. Germline assignment: CDR1 LGHDT and CDR2 YNNKEL (reference sequence). The CDR3 protein is CASSQVAGGTYEQYF. The DNA for the CDR3 is TGTGCCAGCAGCCAAGTAGCGGGAGGTACCTACGAGCAGTACTTC.

The chain couples TRBV5-1 to TRBJ2-2; 7 nucleotides line up with TRBD1. V lost 0 bases to trimming and J lost 3 bases; unmatched junction nucleotides: 5. This CDR3 comprises 16 residues. Germline loops: CDR1 SGHRS, CDR2 YFSETQ. CDR3 in amino acids: CASSLAVQGDTGELFF. CDR3 DNA: TGCGCCAGCAGCTTGGCCGTGCAGGGGGACACCGGGGAGCTGTTTTTT. Full variable domain (outside the CDR3, taken from reference TRBV5-1 and TRBJ2-2): KAGVTQTPRYLIKTRGQQVTLSCSPISGHRSVSWYQQTPGQGLQFLFEYFSETQRNKGNFPGRFSGRQFSNSRSEMNVSTLELGDSALYLCASSLAVQGDTGELFFGEGSRLTVL.

This chain connects TRBV5-1 to TRBJ2-5, with unresolved D. Per germline, CDR1 SGHRS and CDR2 YFSETQ. CDR3 length: 11 amino acids. V lost 7 bases and J 10 bases, leaving 14 bases between the germline ends. The CDR3 here is CASPPFPDQYF. The CDR3 DNA sequence: TGCGCCAGCCCCCCGTTTCCGGACCAGTACTTC.

This clonotype appeared many times. The chain has TRBV5-1 and TRBJ2-7; the match to TRBD1 covers 8 bases. Germline assignment: CDR1 SGHRS and CDR2 YFSETQ. The CDR3 consists of 14 residues. Germline trimming cut 4 bases from V and 0 bases from J; bases unmatched to any gene: 3. In DNA, the CDR3 is TGCGCCAGCAGCCCGGGACAGGTCTCCTACGAGCAGTACTTC. It specifies CASSPGQVSYEQYF.

This sequence joins TRBV7-6 and TRBJ2-3, with 7 bases lining up with TRBD2. CDR1 and CDR2 from the germline V gene are SGHVS and FNYEAQ. V trimming: 3 bases; J trimming: 2 bases; junction bases outside the gene matches: 5. The CDR3 extends over 15 amino acids. CDR3 sequence (DNA): TGTGCCAGCAGCTTCTCGCTAGCGGTCACAGATACGCAGTATTTT. Translation: CASSFSLAVTDTQYF. Combining the CDR3 with reference TRBV7-6 and TRBJ2-3 gives the whole variable domain GAGVSQSPRYKVTKRGQDVALRCDPISGHVSLYWYRQALGQGPEFLTYFNYEAQQDKSGLPNDRFSAERPEGSISTLTIQRTEQRDSAMYRCASSFSLAVTDTQYFGPGTRLTVL.

The genes are TRBV5-1 and TRBJ2-7, with D maybe TRBD2 (6 bases). Trimming pared 1 base from V and 3 bases from J, leaving 14 bases between. From germline, CDR1 is SGHRS and CDR2 YFSETQ. The CDR3 has 15 residues. The DNA for the CDR3 is TGCGCCAGCAGCTTGACTAGCCTGCGCCTCTACGAGCAGTACTTC. It translates to CASSLTSLRLYEQYF.

This clonotype was seen more than once but under ten times. The chain combines TRBV7-9 with TRBJ2-1; 7 positions agree with TRBD1. The CDR3 consists of 15 residues. Per the germline V gene, CDR1 is SEHNR and CDR2 is FQNEAQ (reference sequence). V lost 4 bases to trimming and J lost 10 bases; unmatched junction nucleotides: 13. This chain's CDR3 is CASSSPRDSVREQFF. The CDR3 DNA is TGTGCCAGCAGCTCCCCAAGGGACAGTGTAAGGGAGCAGTTCTTC.

This clonotype was seen only a few times. The chain is built from TRBV5-1 and TRBJ2-1, with TRBD2 identical over 10 bases. The ends lost 1 base at V and 9 bases at J; junction bases unmatched: 4. Germline CDR1 reads SGHRS; CDR2 reads YFSETQ. This CDR3 spans 14 amino acids. The CDR3: CASSLLVAGGEQFF. The CDR3 nucleotides are TGCGCCAGCAGCTTGCTGGTAGCGGGAGGTGAGCAGTTCTTC.

This clonotype occurred many times. This sequence joins TRBV3-1 and TRBJ1-2; TRBD1 is a possible D gene (5 bases). The germline V gene encodes CDR1 LGHDT and CDR2 YNNKEL (reference sequence). Trimming removed 1 base at V and 8 bases at J, with 11 bases between. The CDR3 is made up of 13 amino acids. This CDR3 is CASSQVRGRGYTF. In nucleotides, the CDR3 is TGTGCCAGCAGCCAAGTTAGGGGTAGGGGCTACACCTTC.

The genes are TRBV5-1 and TRBJ1-3; TRBD1 matches 7 bases. V gave up 0 bases and J gave up 2 bases; unmatched junction bases: 2. CDR1 is SGHRS, CDR2 YFSETQ, per germline. The CDR3 runs 15 residues. In DNA, the CDR3 is TGCGCCAGCAGCTTGGTTCAGGGGGCTGGAAACACCATATATTTT. Its translation: CASSLVQGAGNTIYF.